This section outlines one T cell receptor (beta chain) sequence together with its context. Its antigen is as yet unknown. Profiled with immunoSEQ multiplex PCR; TCRdb holds only in-frame clones, not every one. Here the sample spans under 50,000 clones, roughly 87% being singletons. Busulfan-fludarabine conditioning, marrow transplant, and cyclophosphamide on days +3 and +4 were administered. The data stem from a study of T cells after posttransplantation cyclophosphamide. General observations from the study: Recipient CMV seropositivity and CMV reactivation strongly tracked TRB clonality. Blood and skin or GI T cell repertoires showed limited TRB overlap. Later blood repertoires were often dominated by clones from the donor CD8+ memory compartment.

This CDR3 is 15 amino acids long. V dropped 0 bases and J dropped 5 bases, with 15 bases sitting between them. Germline V gene lookup returns CDR1 SGHKS and CDR2 YYEKEE (reference sequence). The clonotype was recovered from a male patient between 60 and 69 years old who received an allogeneic stem cell transplant from a related donor and was CMV-positive. Some of these T cells may belong to the graft donor. The sequences come from PBMCs, collected 55 to 70 days after allogeneic stem cell transplant with posttransplant cyclophosphamide. The rearrangement uses TRBV5-5 and TRBJ2-7; possibly TRBD1 for D (6 bases). This CDR3 is CASSLVAGVLNEQYF. DNA for the CDR3: TGTGCCAGCAGCTTGGTCGCAGGGGTTCTCAACGAGCAGTACTTC. Full variable domain (remainder filled in from reference TRBV5-5 and TRBJ2-7): DAGVTQSPTHLIKTRGQQVTLRCSPISGHKSVSWYQQVLGQGPQFIFQYYEKEERGRGNFPDRFSARQFPNYSSELNVNALLLGDSALYLCASSLVAGVLNEQYFGPGTRLTVT.